This T cell receptor (beta chain) is from a study of blood T cells in healthy people across ages. Study results and limitations: Long-lived donors exceeded aged donors in naive CD4+ cells and diversity. PBMCs went unsorted, and a conclusive naive versus antigen-experienced comparison was therefore prevented.

This clonotype was seen a handful of times. Its specificity is not known. V dropped 4 bases and J dropped 0 bases, with 9 bases sitting between them. From germline, CDR1 is SGHTA and CDR2 FQGNSA. The CDR3 is made up of 15 amino acids. With a J-beta primer mix and a sample-barcoded 5' primer, a second PCR ran about 7 to 12 cycles. MiXCR, run by TCRdb on the 5' RACE reads, gives a single entry per CDR3 protein. The table lists about 620,000 distinct CDR3 sequences, around 21% of them singletons. The origin of this receptor is a man aged 65 to 79 in good health. The rearrangement joins TRBV7-2 to TRBJ1-4, with D possibly being TRBD1 (5 bases). The specimen was blood. The CDR3 region has the DNA TGTGCCAGCAGCTCCACAGGAACAACTAATGAAAAACTGTTTTTT. It is translated as CASSSTGTTNEKLFF.